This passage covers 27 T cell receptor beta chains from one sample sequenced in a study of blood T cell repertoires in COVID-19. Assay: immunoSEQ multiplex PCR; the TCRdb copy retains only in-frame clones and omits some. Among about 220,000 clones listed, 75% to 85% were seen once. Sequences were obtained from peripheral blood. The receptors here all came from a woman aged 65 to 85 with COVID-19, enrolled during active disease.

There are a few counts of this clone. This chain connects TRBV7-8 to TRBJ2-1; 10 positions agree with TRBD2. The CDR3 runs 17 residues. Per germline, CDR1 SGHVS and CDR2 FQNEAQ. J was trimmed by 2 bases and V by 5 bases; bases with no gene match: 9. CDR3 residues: CASSRGLAGDTYNEQFF. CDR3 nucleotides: TGTGCCAGCAGCCGAGGGCTAGCGGGGGACACCTACAATGAGCAGTTCTTC.

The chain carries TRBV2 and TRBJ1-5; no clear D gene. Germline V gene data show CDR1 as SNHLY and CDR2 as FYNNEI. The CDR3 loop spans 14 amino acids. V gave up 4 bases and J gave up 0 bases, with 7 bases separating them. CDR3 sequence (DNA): TGTGCCAGCAGTGGTGGCAATAGCAATCAGCCCCAGCATTTT. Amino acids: CASSGGNSNQPQHF.

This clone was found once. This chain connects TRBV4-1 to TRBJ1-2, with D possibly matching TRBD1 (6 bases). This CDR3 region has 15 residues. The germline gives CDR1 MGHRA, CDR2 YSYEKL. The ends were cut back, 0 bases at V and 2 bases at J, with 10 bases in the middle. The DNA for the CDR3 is TGCGCCAGCAGCCAAGAAGAGACAGGAAACTATGGCTACACCTTC. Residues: CASSQEETGNYGYTF.

The CDR3 region has the DNA TGCGCCAGCAGTGACCCTCACAGGGACCTAGGTGAAAAACTGTTTTTT. This encodes CASSDPHRDLGEKLFF. The V gene is TRBV10-2, the J gene TRBJ1-4; possible D gene TRBD1, 6 bases. The CDR3 is made up of 16 amino acids. CDR1 and CDR2 from the germline V gene are WSHSY and SAAADI. V lost 3 bases and J 7 bases, leaving 18 bases between the germline ends.

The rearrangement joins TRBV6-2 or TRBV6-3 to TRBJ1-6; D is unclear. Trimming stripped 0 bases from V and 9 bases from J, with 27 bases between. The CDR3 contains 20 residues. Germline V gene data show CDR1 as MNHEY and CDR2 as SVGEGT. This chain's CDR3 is CASSYSMFPLPREKSSPLHF. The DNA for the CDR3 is TGTGCCAGCAGTTACTCGATGTTTCCTCTACCGAGGGAGAAAAGTTCACCCCTCCACTTT.

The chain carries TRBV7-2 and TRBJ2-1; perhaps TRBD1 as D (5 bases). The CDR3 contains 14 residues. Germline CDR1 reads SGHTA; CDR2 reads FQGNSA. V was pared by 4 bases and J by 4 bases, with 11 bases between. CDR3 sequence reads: CASSYDRDYNEQFF. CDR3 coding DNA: TGTGCCAGCAGCTACGACAGAGATTACAATGAGCAGTTCTTC. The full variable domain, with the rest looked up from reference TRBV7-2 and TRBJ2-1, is GAGVSQSPSNKVTEKGKDVELRCDPISGHTALYWYRQSLGQGLEFLIYFQGNSAPDKSGLPSDRFSAERTGGSVSTLTIQRTQQEDSAVYLCASSYDRDYNEQFFGPGTRLTVL.

The CDR3 is CATSDLVGGRDTIYF. CDR3 sequence (DNA): TGTGCCACCAGTGATTTAGTGGGGGGACGCGACACCATATATTTT. V gene TRBV24-1 combines with J gene TRBJ1-3; the D gene is possibly TRBD1 (5 bases). With 1 base removed from V and 8 bases from J, the gap between germline ends came to 14 bases. This CDR3 is 15 amino acids long. From germline, CDR1 is KGHDR and CDR2 SFDVKD.

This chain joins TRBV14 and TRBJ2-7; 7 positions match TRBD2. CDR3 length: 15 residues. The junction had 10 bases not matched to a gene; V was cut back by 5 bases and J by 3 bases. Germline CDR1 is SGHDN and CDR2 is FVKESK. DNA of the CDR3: TGTGCCAGCAGCTCATGGGCTAGCGGATTCTACGAGCAGTACTTC. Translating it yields CASSSWASGFYEQYF.

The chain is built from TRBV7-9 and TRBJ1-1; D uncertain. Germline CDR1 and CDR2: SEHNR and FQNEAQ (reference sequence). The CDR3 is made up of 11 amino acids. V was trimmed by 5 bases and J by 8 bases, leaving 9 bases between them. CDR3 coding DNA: TGTGCCAGCAGCCTCGACTTAGAAGCTTTCTTT. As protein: CASSLDLEAFF.

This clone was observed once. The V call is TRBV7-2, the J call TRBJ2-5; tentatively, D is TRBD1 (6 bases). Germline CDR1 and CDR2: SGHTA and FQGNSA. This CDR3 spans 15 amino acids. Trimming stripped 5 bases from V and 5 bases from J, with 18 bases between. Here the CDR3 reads CASSPGRGQGETQYF. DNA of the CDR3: TGTGCCAGCAGCCCTGGCAGGGGTCAGGGTGAGACCCAGTACTTC.

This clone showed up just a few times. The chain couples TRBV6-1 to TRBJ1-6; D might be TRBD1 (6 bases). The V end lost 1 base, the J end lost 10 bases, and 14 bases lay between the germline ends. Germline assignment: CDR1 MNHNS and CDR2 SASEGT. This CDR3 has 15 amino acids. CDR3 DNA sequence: TGTGCCAGCAGTGAAGTGTATACAGGGCCCTCACCCCTCCACTTT. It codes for CASSEVYTGPSPLHF.

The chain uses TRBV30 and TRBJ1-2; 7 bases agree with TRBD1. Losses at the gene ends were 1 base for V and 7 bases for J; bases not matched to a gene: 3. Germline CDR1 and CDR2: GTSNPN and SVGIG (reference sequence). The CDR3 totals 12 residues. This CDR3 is CAWSEQGFGYTF. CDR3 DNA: TGTGCCTGGAGTGAACAGGGGTTTGGCTACACCTTC.

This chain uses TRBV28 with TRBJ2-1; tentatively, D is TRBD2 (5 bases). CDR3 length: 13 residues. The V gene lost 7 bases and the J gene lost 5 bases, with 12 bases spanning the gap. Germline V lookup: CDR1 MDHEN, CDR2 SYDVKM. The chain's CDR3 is CASKTGNDNEQFF. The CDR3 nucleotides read TGTGCCAGCAAAACCGGGAACGACAATGAGCAGTTCTTC.

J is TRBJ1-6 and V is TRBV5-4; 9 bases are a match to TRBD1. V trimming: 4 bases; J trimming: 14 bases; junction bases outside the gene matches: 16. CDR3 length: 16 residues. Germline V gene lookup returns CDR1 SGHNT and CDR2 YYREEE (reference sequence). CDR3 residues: CASSVKTGTGPVTLHF. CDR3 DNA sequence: TGTGCCAGCAGCGTAAAGACCGGGACAGGGCCCGTCACCCTCCACTTT.

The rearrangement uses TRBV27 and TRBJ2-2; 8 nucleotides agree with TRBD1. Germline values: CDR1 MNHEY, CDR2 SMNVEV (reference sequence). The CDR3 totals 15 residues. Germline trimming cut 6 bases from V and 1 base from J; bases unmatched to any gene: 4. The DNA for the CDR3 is TGTGCCAGCAGACTAGGACAGGGGAACACCGGGGAGCTGTTTTTT. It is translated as CASRLGQGNTGELFF.

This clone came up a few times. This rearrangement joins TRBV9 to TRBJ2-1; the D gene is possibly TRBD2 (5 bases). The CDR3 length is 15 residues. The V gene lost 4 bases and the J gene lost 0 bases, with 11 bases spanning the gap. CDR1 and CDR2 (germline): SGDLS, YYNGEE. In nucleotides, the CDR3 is TGTGCCAGCAGCCTAGCCGGTAGCTCCTACAATGAGCAGTTCTTC. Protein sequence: CASSLAGSSYNEQFF.

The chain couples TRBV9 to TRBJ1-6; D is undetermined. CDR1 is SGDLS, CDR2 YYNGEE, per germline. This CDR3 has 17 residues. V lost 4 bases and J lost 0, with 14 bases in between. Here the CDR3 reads CASSPETTGSYNSPLHF. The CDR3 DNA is TGTGCCAGCAGCCCAGAAACGACGGGCTCCTATAATTCACCCCTCCACTTT.

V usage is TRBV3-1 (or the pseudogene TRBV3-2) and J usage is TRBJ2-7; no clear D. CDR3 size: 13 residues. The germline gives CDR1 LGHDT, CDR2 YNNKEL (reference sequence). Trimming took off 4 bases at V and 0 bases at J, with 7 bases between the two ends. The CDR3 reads CASSRGSSYEQYF. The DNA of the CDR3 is TGTGCCAGCAGCCGAGGCAGCTCCTACGAGCAGTACTTC.

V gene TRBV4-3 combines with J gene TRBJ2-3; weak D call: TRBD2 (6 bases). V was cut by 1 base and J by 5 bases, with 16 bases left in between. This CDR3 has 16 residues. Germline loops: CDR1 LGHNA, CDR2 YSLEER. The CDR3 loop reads CASSQGHGTPLDTQYF. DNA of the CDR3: TGCGCCAGCAGCCAAGGTCACGGGACTCCCCTAGATACGCAGTATTTT.

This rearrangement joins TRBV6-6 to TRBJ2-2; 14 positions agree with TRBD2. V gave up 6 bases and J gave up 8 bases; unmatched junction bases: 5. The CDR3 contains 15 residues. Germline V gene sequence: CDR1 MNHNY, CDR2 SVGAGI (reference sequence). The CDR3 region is CASRGTSGSLGELFF. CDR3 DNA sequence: TGTGCCAGCAGGGGGACTAGCGGGAGTTTGGGGGAGCTGTTTTTT.

The CDR3 sequence: CASREERAGGNTEAFF. CDR3 nucleotides: TGTGCCAGCAGGGAGGAAAGGGCAGGGGGGAACACTGAAGCTTTCTTT. The chain combines TRBV27 with TRBJ1-1, with 7 bases fitting TRBD1. J was trimmed by 1 base and V by 6 bases; bases with no gene match: 11. Germline V lookup: CDR1 MNHEY, CDR2 SMNVEV (reference sequence). The CDR3 covers 16 residues.

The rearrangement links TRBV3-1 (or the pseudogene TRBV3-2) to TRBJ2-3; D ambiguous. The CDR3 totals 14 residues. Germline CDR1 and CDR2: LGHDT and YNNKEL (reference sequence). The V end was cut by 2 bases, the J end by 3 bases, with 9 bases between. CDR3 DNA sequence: TGTGCCAGCAGCCAATTTACCGGGACAGATACGCAGTATTTT. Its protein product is CASSQFTGTDTQYF.

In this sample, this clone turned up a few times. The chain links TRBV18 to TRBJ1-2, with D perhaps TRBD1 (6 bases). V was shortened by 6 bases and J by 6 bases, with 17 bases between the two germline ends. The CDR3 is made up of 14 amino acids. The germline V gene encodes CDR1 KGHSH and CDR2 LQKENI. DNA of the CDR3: TGTGCCAGCTCTGACACCGGGACATCGGATGGCTACACCTTC. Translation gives CASSDTGTSDGYTF.

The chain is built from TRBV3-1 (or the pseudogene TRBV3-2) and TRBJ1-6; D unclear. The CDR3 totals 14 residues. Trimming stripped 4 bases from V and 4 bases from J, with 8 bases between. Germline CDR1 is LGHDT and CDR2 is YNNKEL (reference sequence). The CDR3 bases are TGTGCCAGCAGCCGGGCCGCATATAATTCACCCCTCCACTTT. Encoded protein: CASSRAAYNSPLHF.

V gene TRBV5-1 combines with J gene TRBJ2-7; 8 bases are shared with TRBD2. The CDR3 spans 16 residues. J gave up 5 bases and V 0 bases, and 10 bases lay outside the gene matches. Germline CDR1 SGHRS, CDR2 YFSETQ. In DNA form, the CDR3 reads TGCGCCAGCAGCTTGGCCGGGAGGGCTAGCGAAAACGAGCAGTACTTC. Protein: CASSLAGRASENEQYF.

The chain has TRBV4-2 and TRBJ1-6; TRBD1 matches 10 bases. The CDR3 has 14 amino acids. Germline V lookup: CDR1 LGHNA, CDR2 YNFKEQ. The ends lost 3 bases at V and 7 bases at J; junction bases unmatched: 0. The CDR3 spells CASSQGQGNSPLHF. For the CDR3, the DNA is TGTGCCAGCAGCCAGGGACAGGGGAATTCACCCCTCCACTTT.

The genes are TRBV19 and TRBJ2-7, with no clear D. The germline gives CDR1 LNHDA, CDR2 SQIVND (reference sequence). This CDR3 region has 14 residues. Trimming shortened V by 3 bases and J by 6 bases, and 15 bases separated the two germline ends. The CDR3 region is CASSMTSSSGEQYF. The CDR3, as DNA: TGTGCCAGTAGTATGACATCCTCAAGTGGCGAGCAGTACTTC.